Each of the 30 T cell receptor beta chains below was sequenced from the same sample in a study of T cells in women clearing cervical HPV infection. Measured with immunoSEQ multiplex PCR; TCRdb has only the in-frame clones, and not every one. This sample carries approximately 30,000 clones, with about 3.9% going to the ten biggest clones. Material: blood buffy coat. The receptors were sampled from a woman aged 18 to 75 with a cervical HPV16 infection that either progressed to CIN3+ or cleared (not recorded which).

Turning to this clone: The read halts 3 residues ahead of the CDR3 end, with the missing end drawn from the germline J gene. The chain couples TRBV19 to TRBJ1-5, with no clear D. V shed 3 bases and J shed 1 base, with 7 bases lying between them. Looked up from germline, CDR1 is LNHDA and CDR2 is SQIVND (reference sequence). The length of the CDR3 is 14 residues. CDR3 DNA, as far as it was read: TGTGCCAGTAGTATGCCCGCGAGCAATCAGCCC. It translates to CASSMPASNQP. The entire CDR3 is CASSMPASNQPQHF.

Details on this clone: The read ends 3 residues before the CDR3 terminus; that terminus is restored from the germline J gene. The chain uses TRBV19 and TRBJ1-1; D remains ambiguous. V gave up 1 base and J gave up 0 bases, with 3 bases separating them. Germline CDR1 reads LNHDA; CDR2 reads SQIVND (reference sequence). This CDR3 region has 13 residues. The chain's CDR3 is CASSIAVNTEAFF. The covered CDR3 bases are TGTGCCAGTAGTATAGCCGTGAACACTGAA.

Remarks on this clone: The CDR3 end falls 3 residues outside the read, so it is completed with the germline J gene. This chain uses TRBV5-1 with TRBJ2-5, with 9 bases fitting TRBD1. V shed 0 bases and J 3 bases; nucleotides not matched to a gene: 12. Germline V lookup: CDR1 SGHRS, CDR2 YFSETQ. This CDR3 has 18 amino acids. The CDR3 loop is CASSLAGTGIWIEETQYF. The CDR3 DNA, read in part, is TGCGCCAGCAGCTTGGCCGGGACAGGGATATGGATTGAAGAGACC. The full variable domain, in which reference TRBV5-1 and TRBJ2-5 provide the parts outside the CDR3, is KAGVTQTPRYLIKTRGQQVTLSCSPISGHRSVSWYQQTPGQGLQFLFEYFSETQRNKGNFPGRFSGRQFSNSRSEMNVSTLELGDSALYLCASSLAGTGIWIEETQYFGPGTRLLVL.

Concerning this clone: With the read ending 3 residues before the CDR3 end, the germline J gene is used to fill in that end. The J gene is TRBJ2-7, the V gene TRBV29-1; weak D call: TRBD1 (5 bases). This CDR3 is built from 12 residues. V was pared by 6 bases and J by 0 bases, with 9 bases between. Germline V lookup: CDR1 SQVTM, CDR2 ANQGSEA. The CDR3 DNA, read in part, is TGCAGCGTGGACGACAGCTCCTACGAG. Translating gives CSVDDSSYE. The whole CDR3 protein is CSVDDSSYEQYF.

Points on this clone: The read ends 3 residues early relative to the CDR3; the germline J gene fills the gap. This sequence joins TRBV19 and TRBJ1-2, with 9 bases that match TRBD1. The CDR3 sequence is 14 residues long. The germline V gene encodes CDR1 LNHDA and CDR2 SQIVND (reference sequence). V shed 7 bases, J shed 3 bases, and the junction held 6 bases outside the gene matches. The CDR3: CASTHRGRDYGYTF. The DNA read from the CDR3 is TGTGCCAGTACCCACAGGGGGCGCGACTATGGC.

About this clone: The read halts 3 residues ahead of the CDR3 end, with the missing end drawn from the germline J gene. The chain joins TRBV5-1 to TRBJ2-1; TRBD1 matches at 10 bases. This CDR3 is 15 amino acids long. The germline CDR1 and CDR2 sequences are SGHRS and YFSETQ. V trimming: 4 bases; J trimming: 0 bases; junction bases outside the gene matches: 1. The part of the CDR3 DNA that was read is TGCGCCAGCAGCGACAGGGGGCCCTCCTACAATGAG. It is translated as CASSDRGPSYNE. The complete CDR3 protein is CASSDRGPSYNEQFF.

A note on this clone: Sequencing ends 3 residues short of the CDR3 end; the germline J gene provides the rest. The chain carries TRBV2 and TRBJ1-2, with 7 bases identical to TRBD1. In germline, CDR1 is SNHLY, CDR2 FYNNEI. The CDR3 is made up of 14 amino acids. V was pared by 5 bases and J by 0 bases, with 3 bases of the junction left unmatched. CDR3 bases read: TGTGCCAGCAGTAAGGACAGGACTAACTATGGC. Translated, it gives CASSKDRTNYG. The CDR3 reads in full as CASSKDRTNYGYTF.

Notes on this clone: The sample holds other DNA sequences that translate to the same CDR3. Partial CDR3 DNA: TGTGCCAGCAGCTCGGGGGGGGGCACAGATACG. Translation: CASSSGGGTDT. The whole CDR3 protein reads CASSSGGGTDTQYF. J is TRBJ2-3 and V is TRBV7-3; 8 bases agree with TRBD2. Coverage ceases 3 residues before the CDR3 finishes, and the germline J gene fills in the end. The CDR3 is 14 residues long. CDR1 is SGHTA and CDR2 is FQGTGA in the germline V gene. J gave up 1 base and V 4 bases, and 1 base lay outside the gene matches.

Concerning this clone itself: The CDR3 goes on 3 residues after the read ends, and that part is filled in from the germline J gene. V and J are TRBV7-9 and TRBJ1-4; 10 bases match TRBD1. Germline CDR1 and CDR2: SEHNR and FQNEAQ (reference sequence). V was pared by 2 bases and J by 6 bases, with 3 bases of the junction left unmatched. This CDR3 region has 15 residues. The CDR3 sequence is CASSLLGTGDEKLFF. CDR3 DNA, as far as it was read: TGTGCCAGCAGCTTATTAGGGACAGGGGATGAAAAA.

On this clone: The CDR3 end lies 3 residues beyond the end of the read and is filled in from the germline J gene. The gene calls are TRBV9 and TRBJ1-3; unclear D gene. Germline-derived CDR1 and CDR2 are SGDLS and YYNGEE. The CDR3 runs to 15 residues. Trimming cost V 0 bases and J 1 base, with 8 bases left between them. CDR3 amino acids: CASSVGGFSGNTIYF. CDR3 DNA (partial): TGTGCCAGCAGCGTAGGAGGGTTTTCTGGAAACACC.

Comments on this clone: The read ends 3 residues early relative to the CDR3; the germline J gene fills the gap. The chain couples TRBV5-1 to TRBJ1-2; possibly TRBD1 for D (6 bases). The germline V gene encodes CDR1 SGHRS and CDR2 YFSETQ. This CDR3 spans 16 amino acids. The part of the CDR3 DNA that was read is TGCGCCAGCAGCGTGGCTTCGGACAGATACTCGGTGGGC. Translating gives CASSVASDRYSVG. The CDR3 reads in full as CASSVASDRYSVGYTF.

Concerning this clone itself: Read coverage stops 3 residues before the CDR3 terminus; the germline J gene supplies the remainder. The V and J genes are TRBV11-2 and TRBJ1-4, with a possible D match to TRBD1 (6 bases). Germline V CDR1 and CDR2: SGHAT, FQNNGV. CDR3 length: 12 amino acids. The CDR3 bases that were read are TGTGCCAGCAGCTCAGGGGATTCACCA. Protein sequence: CASSSGDSP. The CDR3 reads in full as CASSSGDSPLFF.

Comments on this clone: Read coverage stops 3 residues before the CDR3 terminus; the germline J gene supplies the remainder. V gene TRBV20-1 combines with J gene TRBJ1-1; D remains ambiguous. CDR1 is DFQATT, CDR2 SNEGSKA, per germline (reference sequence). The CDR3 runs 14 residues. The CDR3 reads CSVVGRVYFGEAFF. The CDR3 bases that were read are TGCAGTGTCGTAGGGCGGGTTTACTTTGGGGAA.

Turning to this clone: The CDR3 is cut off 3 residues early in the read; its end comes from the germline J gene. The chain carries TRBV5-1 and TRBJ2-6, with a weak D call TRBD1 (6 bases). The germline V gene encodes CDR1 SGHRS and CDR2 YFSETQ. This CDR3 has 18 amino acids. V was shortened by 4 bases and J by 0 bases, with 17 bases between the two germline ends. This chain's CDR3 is CASSLLTGMISGANVLTF. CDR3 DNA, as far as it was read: TGCGCCAGCAGCCTCCTTACAGGGATGATCTCTGGGGCCAACGTC.

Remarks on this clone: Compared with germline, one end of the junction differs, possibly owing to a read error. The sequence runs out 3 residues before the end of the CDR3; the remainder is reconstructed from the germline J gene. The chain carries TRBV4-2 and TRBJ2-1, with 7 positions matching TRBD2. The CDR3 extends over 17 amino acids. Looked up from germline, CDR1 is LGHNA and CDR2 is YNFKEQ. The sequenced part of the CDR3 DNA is TGCGCCAGCAGCCAAGATCCAGCGGGGAACTTCTACAATGAG. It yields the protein CASSQDPAGNFYNE. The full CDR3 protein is CASSQDPAGNFYNEQFF.

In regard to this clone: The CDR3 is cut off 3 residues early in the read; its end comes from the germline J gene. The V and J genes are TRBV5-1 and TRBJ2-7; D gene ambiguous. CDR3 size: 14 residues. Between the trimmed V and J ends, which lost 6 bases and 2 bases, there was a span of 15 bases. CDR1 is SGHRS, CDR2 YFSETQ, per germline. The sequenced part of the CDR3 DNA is TGCGCCAGCAACCTAGGCACGACCCCCTACGAG. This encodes CASNLGTTPYE. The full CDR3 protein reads CASNLGTTPYEQYF.

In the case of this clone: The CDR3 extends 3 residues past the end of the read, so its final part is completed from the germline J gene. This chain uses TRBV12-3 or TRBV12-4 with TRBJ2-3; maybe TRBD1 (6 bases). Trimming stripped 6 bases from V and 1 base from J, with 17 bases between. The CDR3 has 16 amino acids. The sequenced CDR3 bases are TGTGCCAGCAGCCGTTCTGGGGGCGCGGGCACAGATACG. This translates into CASSRSGGAGTDT. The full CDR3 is CASSRSGGAGTDTQYF.

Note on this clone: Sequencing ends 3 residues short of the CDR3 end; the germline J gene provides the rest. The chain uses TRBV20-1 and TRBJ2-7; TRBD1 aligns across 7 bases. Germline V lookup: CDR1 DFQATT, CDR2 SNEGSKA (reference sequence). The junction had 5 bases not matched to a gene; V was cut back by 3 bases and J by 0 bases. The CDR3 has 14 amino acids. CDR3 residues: CSAREDRASYEQYF. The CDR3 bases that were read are TGCAGTGCTAGGGAAGACAGGGCCTCCTACGAG.

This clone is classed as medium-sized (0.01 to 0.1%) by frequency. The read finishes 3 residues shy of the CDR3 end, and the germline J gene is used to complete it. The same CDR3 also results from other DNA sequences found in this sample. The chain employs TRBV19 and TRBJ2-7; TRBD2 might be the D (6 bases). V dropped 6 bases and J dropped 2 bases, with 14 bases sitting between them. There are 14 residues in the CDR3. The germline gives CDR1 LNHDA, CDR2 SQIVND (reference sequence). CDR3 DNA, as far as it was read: TGTGCCAGTAGGCGGGACTCGCCACCCTACGAG. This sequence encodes CASRRDSPPYE. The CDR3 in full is CASRRDSPPYEQYF.

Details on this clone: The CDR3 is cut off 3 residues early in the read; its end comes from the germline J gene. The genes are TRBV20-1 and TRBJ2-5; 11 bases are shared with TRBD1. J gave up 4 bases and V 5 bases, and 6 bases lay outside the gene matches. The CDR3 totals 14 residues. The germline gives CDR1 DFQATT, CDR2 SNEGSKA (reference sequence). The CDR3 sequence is CSAPGQGVGETQYF. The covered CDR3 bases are TGCAGTGCTCCGGGACAGGGGGTGGGAGAGACC.

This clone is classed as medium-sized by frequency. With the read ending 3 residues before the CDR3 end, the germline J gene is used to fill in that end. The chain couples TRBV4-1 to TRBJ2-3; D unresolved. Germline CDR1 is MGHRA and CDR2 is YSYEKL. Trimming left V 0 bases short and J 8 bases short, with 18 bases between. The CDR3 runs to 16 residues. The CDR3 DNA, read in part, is TGCGCCAGCAGCCAAGATTTAGAACGGCTCCGCGGTACG. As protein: CASSQDLERLRGT. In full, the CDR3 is CASSQDLERLRGTQYF.

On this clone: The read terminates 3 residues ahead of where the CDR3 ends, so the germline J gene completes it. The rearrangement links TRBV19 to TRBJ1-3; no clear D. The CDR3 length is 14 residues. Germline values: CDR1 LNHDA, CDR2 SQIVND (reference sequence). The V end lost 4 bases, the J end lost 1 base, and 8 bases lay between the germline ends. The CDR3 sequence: CASSKGQSGNTIYF. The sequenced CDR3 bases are TGTGCCAGTAGTAAAGGTCAATCTGGAAACACC.

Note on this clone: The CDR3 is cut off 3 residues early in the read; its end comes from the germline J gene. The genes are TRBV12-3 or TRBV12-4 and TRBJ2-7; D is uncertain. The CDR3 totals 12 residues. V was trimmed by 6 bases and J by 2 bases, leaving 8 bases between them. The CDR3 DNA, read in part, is TGTGCCAGCAGCCTCCTTACCTACGAG. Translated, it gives CASSLLTYE. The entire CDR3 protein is CASSLLTYEQYF.

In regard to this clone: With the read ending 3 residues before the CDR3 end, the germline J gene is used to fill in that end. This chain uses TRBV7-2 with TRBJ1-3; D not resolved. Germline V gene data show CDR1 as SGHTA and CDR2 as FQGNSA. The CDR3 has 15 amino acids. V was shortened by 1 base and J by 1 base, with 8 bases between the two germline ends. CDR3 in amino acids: CASSLGTVSGNTIYF. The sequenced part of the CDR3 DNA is TGTGCCAGCAGCTTAGGAACAGTATCTGGAAACACC.

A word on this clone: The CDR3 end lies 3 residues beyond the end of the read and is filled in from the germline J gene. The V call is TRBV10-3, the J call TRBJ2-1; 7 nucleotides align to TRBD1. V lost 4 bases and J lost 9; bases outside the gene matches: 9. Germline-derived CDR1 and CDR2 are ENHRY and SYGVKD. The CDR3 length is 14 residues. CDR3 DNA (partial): TGTGCCATCAGTGTTAGGGACAGACCTTCTGAG. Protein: CAISVRDRPSE. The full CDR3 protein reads CAISVRDRPSEQFF.

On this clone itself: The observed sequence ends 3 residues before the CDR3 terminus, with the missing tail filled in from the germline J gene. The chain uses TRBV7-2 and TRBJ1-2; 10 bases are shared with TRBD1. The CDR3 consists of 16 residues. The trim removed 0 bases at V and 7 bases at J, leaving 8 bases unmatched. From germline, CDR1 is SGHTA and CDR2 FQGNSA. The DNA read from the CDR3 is TGTGCCAGCAGCTTAGCGCTTGGGACAGGGGAGCCTGGC. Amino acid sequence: CASSLALGTGEPG. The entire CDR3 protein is CASSLALGTGEPGYTF.

The chain's CDR3 is CSAWDLSSYEQYF. The part of the CDR3 DNA that was read is TGCAGTGCTTGGGACTTGAGCTCCTACGAG. This chain links TRBV20-1 with TRBJ2-7; tentatively, D is TRBD2 (6 bases). With the read ending 3 residues before the CDR3 end, the germline J gene is used to fill in that end. This CDR3 has 13 residues. The V gene lost 5 bases and the J gene lost 0 bases, with 11 bases spanning the gap. The germline V gene has CDR1 DFQATT and CDR2 SNEGSKA (reference sequence).

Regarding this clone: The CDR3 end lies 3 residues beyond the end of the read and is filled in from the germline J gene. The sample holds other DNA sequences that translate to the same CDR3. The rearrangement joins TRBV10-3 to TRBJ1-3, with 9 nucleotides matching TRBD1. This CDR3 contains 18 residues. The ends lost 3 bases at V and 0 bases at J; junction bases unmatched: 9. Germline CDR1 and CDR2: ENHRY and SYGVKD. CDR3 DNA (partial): TGTGCCATCAGTGAACCCACCACAGGGGGCATCTCTGGAAACACC. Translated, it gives CAISEPTTGGISGNT. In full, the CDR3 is CAISEPTTGGISGNTIYF.

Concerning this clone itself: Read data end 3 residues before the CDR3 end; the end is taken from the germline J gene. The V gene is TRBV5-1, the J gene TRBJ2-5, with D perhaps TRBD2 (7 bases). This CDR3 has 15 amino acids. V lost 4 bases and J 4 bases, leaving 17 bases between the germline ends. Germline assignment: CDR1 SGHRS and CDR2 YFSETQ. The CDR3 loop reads CASSPLWGGGETQYF. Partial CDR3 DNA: TGCGCCAGCAGCCCACTCTGGGGGGGCGGAGAGACC.

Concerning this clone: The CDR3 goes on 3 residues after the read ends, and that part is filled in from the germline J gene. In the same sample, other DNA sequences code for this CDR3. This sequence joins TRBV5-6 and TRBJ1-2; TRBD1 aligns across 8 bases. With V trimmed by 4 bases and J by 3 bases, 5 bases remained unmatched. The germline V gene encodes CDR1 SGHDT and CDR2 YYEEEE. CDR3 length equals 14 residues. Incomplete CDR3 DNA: TGTGCCAGCAGCCCCGGACAGGGTGACTATGGC. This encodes CASSPGQGDYG. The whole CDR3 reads CASSPGQGDYGYTF. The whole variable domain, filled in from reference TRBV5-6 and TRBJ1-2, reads DAGVTQSPTHLIKTRGQQVTLRCSPKSGHDTVSWYQQALGQGPQFIFQYYEEEERQRGNFPDRFSGHQFPNYSSELNVNALLLGDSALYLCASSPGQGDYGYTFGSGTRLTVV.